These 26 T cell receptor beta chains were sequenced from one sample in a study of cytomegalovirus exposure and HLA in healthy donors. 60 Vbeta and 13 Jbeta primers were used in PCR. Sequencing used immunoSEQ multiplex PCR; TCRdb keeps in-frame clones, though not all of them. The sample lists approximately 150,000 clones, 70% to 85% occurring once. Sequencing was carried out using PBMCs. All receptors derive from a woman aged 55-75 years in good health and CMV-seropositive.

The genes are TRBV30 and TRBJ2-3; D gene ambiguous. The CDR3 loop spans 12 amino acids. V lost 2 bases to trimming and J lost 3 bases, with 6 bases between them. CDR1 is GTSNPN, CDR2 SVGIG, per germline (reference sequence). The CDR3 here is CAWSRRTDTQYF. CDR3 sequence (DNA): TGTGCCTGGAGTAGGAGAACAGATACGCAGTATTTT.

This clone was observed once. The chain combines TRBV19 with TRBJ2-5; 7 nucleotides match TRBD2. CDR3 length: 18 amino acids. The trim removed 6 bases at V and 7 bases at J, leaving 23 bases unmatched. CDR1 is LNHDA, CDR2 SQIVND, per germline (reference sequence). The CDR3 nucleotides read TGTGCCAGTAGCCTTGTTATGGCGGGGGAGACTCCAAGAGTGACCCAGTACTTC. Amino acids: CASSLVMAGETPRVTQYF.

V usage is TRBV28 and J usage is TRBJ1-5; tentative D call: TRBD1 (5 bases). This CDR3 has 14 residues. Germline lookup yields CDR1 MDHEN and CDR2 SYDVKM. V was shortened by 6 bases and J by 0 bases, with 9 bases between the two germline ends. The CDR3 DNA sequence: TGTGCCAGCAGGATTAGGGGTAGCAATCAGCCCCAGCATTTT. It codes for CASRIRGSNQPQHF.

The genes are TRBV9 and TRBJ1-1; maybe TRBD1 (6 bases). Trimming took 0 bases from V and 11 from J, leaving 17 bases between them. Germline V lookup: CDR1 SGDLS, CDR2 YYNGEE. This CDR3 contains 14 residues. CDR3 residues: CASSVGGGGQKAFF. CDR3 DNA sequence: TGTGCCAGCAGCGTAGGAGGGGGGGGACAAAAGGCTTTCTTT.

The chain combines TRBV13 with TRBJ2-3; 8 bases line up with TRBD2. Germline V gene data show CDR1 as PRHDT and CDR2 as FYEKMQ (reference sequence). The V gene end was trimmed by 4 bases and the J gene end by 3 bases; junction bases not matched to a gene: 12. The CDR3 is 17 amino acids. The CDR3 DNA follows: TGTGCCAGCAGCTCCATATTAGCGGGCGGGGGGACAGATACGCAGTATTTT. This encodes CASSSILAGGGTDTQYF.

The chain couples TRBV6-5 to TRBJ2-2, with 11 positions matching TRBD1. There are 16 residues in the CDR3. From germline, CDR1 is MNHEY and CDR2 SVGAGI. The ends lost 0 bases at V and 4 bases at J; junction bases unmatched: 1. Written as DNA, the CDR3 is TGTGCCAGCAGTTACTCCGGGACAGGGGGCACCGGGGAGCTGTTTTTT. Its protein is CASSYSGTGGTGELFF.

The CDR3 sequence is CASSRDGLAGVGGTDTQYF. The CDR3 nucleotides are TGTGCCAGCAGCCGAGATGGACTAGCGGGAGTAGGTGGTACAGATACGCAGTATTTT. This chain uses TRBV11-2 with TRBJ2-3; TRBD2 aligns across 13 bases. Unmatched junction bases numbered 14, after V lost 5 bases and J lost 3 bases. Looked up from germline, CDR1 is SGHAT and CDR2 is FQNNGV. The CDR3 extends over 19 amino acids.

V is TRBV6-1 and J is TRBJ1-6, with D possibly matching TRBD1 (5 bases). CDR1 is MNHNS and CDR2 is SASEGT in the germline V gene. There are 16 residues in the CDR3. V lost 4 bases, J lost 0 bases, and 10 bases lay in between. For the CDR3, the DNA is TGTGCCAGCAGTGTACAGGCTAGCTCCTATAATTCACCCCTCCACTTT. It translates to CASSVQASSYNSPLHF.

The V and J genes are TRBV20-1 and TRBJ2-5; D gene unclear. The end of the DNA fits TRBJ2-7 better, so the J call may be wrong. CDR1 and CDR2 from the germline V gene are DFQATT and SNEGSKA (reference sequence). This CDR3 has 10 amino acids. CDR3 residues: CSAYDYEQYF. The CDR3 bases are TGCAGTGCTTACGATTACGAGCAGTACTTC.

The chain is built from TRBV14 and TRBJ2-7; D is uncertain. The CDR3 is 15 residues long. The V gene's germline CDR1 is SGHDN and CDR2 FVKESK. V was clipped by 0 bases and J by 6 bases, with 15 bases between them. This CDR3 reads CASSQERAPVGEQYF. In DNA form, the CDR3 reads TGTGCCAGCAGCCAAGAAAGAGCGCCTGTCGGCGAGCAGTACTTC.

The chain joins TRBV4-3 to TRBJ2-1; 9 positions agree with TRBD2. Looked up from germline, CDR1 is LGHNA and CDR2 is YSLEER. The ends lost 3 bases at V and 7 bases at J; junction bases unmatched: 4. There are 14 residues in the CDR3. CDR3 in amino acids: CASSHGLARNEQFF. CDR3 coding DNA: TGCGCCAGCAGCCACGGACTAGCGAGGAATGAGCAGTTCTTC.

The CDR3 sequence: CASSLGTLGNTIYF. In nucleotides, the CDR3 is TGCGCCAGCAGCTTGGGAACTCTGGGAAACACCATATATTTT. This chain links TRBV5-1 with TRBJ1-3, with D hard to call. The CDR3 consists of 14 residues. CDR1 and CDR2 (germline): SGHRS, YFSETQ. V lost 0 bases and J lost 4, with 8 bases in between.

The chain links TRBV4-1 to TRBJ2-2; D is undetermined. The CDR3 spans 15 residues. V lost 0 bases and J 3 bases, leaving 8 bases between the germline ends. CDR1 is MGHRA and CDR2 is YSYEKL in the germline V gene. The CDR3 bases are TGCGCCAGCAGCCAAGATCGGGTCTACACCGGGGAGCTGTTTTTT. It is translated as CASSQDRVYTGELFF.

The genes are TRBV7-6 and TRBJ1-3; the D is unclear. CDR1 and CDR2 (germline): SGHVS, FNYEAQ. The CDR3 is 16 residues long. Trimming left V 2 bases short and J 1 base short, with 12 bases between. CDR3 bases: TGTGCCAGCAGCTTAATGCCTCGTGAGTCTGGAAACACCATATATTTT. This translates into CASSLMPRESGNTIYF.

This chain links TRBV11-3 with TRBJ2-1; D ambiguous. This CDR3 is 14 amino acids long. Germline CDR1 is SGHNT and CDR2 is YENEEA. Trimming left V 0 bases short and J 10 bases short, with 13 bases between. The CDR3 is CASSLDDTTMEQFF. In DNA, the CDR3 is TGTGCCAGCAGCTTAGACGACACCACCATGGAGCAGTTCTTC.

The chain combines TRBV27 with TRBJ2-1, with D unresolved. Germline values: CDR1 MNHEY, CDR2 SMNVEV (reference sequence). Trimming took 0 bases from V and 0 from J, leaving 9 bases between them. CDR3 length: 16 amino acids. The CDR3 bases are TGTGCCAGCAGTTTATCGCCCAGGCGCTCCTACAATGAGCAGTTCTTC. Its translation: CASSLSPRRSYNEQFF.

The chain couples TRBV7-3 to TRBJ2-1; 12 bases fit TRBD2. Looked up from germline, CDR1 is SGHTA and CDR2 is FQGTGA. J gave up 1 base and V 4 bases, and 11 bases lay outside the gene matches. The CDR3 runs 19 residues. CDR3 in DNA: TGTGCCAGCAGCTACCAGACTAGCGGGAGAATCGGATCCTACAATGAGCAGTTCTTC. This sequence encodes CASSYQTSGRIGSYNEQFF.

The CDR3 protein is CASRGLAGPNTGELFF. CDR3 sequence (DNA): TGTGCCAGCCGGGGACTAGCGGGACCGAACACCGGGGAGCTGTTTTTT. The chain links TRBV4-2 to TRBJ2-2; 13 bases align to TRBD2. Per germline, CDR1 LGHNA and CDR2 YNFKEQ. J lost 0 bases, V lost 8 bases, and 3 bases had no gene match. The CDR3 runs to 16 residues.

J is TRBJ2-7 and V is TRBV6-1, with 8 bases matching TRBD2. In germline, CDR1 is MNHNS, CDR2 SASEGT. The CDR3 has 15 residues. Trimming cost V 4 bases and J 6 bases; bases outside gene matches: 11. CDR3 DNA: TGTGCCAGCAGTGCCGGGAGGGCAGGCGCAAGCGAGCAGTACTTC. Translating gives CASSAGRAGASEQYF.

The V and J genes are TRBV10-3 and TRBJ2-5, with 9 nucleotides matching TRBD2. CDR1 and CDR2 (germline): ENHRY, SYGVKD. The CDR3 sequence is 13 residues long. J lost 4 bases, V lost 4 bases, and 1 base had no gene match. CDR3 DNA sequence: TGTGCCATCAGTGGCGGGAGGGCAGAGACCCAGTACTTC. Translated: CAISGGRAETQYF.

In this sample, this clone turned up a few times. The gene calls are TRBV5-6 and TRBJ2-3; D ambiguous. Trimming took 0 bases from V and 2 from J, leaving 7 bases between them. Germline V CDR1 and CDR2: SGHDT, YYEEEE. The CDR3 has 14 amino acids. The CDR3 reads CASSLDGFTDTQYF. Here the CDR3 DNA reads TGTGCCAGCAGCTTGGATGGCTTCACAGATACGCAGTATTTT.

CDR3 amino acids: CASSQTGALNTGELFF. The CDR3 bases are TGCGCCAGCAGCCAAACAGGGGCGCTGAACACCGGGGAGCTGTTTTTT. This chain joins TRBV4-3 and TRBJ2-2; 7 positions match TRBD1. V dropped 2 bases and J dropped 1; count of bases not matched to a gene: 4. Germline lookup yields CDR1 LGHNA and CDR2 YSLEER. The CDR3 sequence is 16 residues long.

This chain uses TRBV2 with TRBJ2-1; 12 nucleotides line up with TRBD2. CDR1 is SNHLY and CDR2 is FYNNEI in the germline V gene. The length of the CDR3 is 15 residues. V lost 7 bases to trimming and J lost 3 bases; unmatched junction nucleotides: 4. The CDR3 loop is CASNALAGGYNEQFF. CDR3 nucleotides: TGTGCCAGCAACGCACTAGCGGGGGGCTACAATGAGCAGTTCTTC.

V gene TRBV28 combines with J gene TRBJ2-7; the match to TRBD2 covers 7 bases. This CDR3 has 13 residues. V was clipped by 5 bases and J by 6 bases; unmatched bases: 7. CDR1 and CDR2 (germline): MDHEN, SYDVKM. CDR3 residues: CASSPSPSGEQYF. CDR3 in DNA: TGTGCCAGCAGTCCAAGTCCTAGCGGCGAGCAGTACTTC.

This sequence joins TRBV15 and TRBJ2-5, with 7 bases matching TRBD2. The CDR3 spans 15 residues. Unmatched junction bases numbered 4, after V lost 1 base and J lost 2 bases. CDR1 is LNHNV, CDR2 YYDKDF, per germline (reference sequence). The CDR3: CATSRGEGGQETQYF. In DNA, the CDR3 is TGTGCCACCAGCAGAGGGGAGGGAGGGCAAGAGACCCAGTACTTC.

The gene calls are TRBV19 and TRBJ2-5; perhaps TRBD1 as D (5 bases). Trimming removed 8 bases at V and 7 bases at J, with 17 bases between. The CDR3 length is 13 residues. Germline CDR1 reads LNHDA; CDR2 reads SQIVND (reference sequence). The CDR3 coding sequence is TGTGCCAGTGGGGCCAGGGCAGAAAGGACCCAGTACTTC. Protein: CASGARAERTQYF.